One sample yielded the 20 T cell receptor beta chains listed below, sequenced in a study of blood T cell repertoires in COVID-19. Profiling relied on immunoSEQ multiplex PCR, and the TCRdb table lists in-frame clones only, not all of them. The sample has almost 250,000 clones, around 86% seen once. Material: PBMCs or T cells enriched from blood (not recorded which). These receptors came from a woman in her fifties or sixties who had recovered from COVID-19.

The rearrangement joins TRBV28 to TRBJ1-3, with D possibly TRBD1 on 5 matching bases. V lost 4 bases and J lost 5, with 9 bases in between. This CDR3 has 13 residues. From germline, CDR1 is MDHEN and CDR2 SYDVKM. CDR3 DNA: TGTGCCAGCAGTTCGGGACTCCGAAACACCATATATTTT. Its translation: CASSSGLRNTIYF.

This clone was picked up a small number of times. The V gene is TRBV3-1 (or the pseudogene TRBV3-2), the J gene TRBJ1-2; 7 bases are a match to TRBD1. V shed 4 bases, J shed 5 bases, and the junction held 10 bases outside the gene matches. The CDR3 is 15 amino acids. CDR1 is LGHDT and CDR2 is YNNKEL in the germline V gene (reference sequence). The CDR3 sequence is CASSLPGTDLYGYTF. Here the CDR3 DNA reads TGTGCCAGCAGCCTTCCCGGGACAGACTTATATGGCTACACCTTC.

V usage is TRBV30 and J usage is TRBJ2-2; the match to TRBD2 covers 8 bases. The CDR3 has 16 amino acids. The V segment lost 0 bases and the J segment 6 bases; nucleotides outside the gene matches: 9. Germline CDR1 GTSNPN, CDR2 SVGIG (reference sequence). DNA for the CDR3: TGTGCCTGGAGTGTCTTCAGCGGGAGAAGAGCCGGGGAGCTGTTTTTT. Translated: CAWSVFSGRRAGELFF.

The V gene is TRBV5-5, the J gene TRBJ2-3; 7 positions match TRBD2. Germline trimming cut 7 bases from V and 4 bases from J; bases unmatched to any gene: 6. This CDR3 comprises 13 residues. Germline V gene data show CDR1 as SGHKS and CDR2 as YYEKEE (reference sequence). This chain's CDR3 is CASSLRGADTQYF. The CDR3 coding sequence is TGTGCCAGCTCACTTCGGGGGGCAGATACGCAGTATTTT.

The chain links TRBV10-3 to TRBJ1-1; D call uncertain. Trimming took off 6 bases at V and 3 bases at J, with 14 bases between the two ends. Germline lookup yields CDR1 ENHRY and CDR2 SYGVKD. The CDR3 sequence is 14 residues long. The CDR3 region is CAIRPRGLDTEAFF. The CDR3 coding sequence is TGTGCCATCAGGCCCCGAGGGTTGGACACTGAAGCTTTCTTT.

This chain links TRBV12-3 or TRBV12-4 with TRBJ1-1; the D gene is possibly TRBD1 (6 bases). The CDR3 loop spans 12 amino acids. V was clipped by 5 bases and J by 10 bases, with 14 bases between them. This CDR3 reads CASSTGPLGAFF. The CDR3 DNA reads as TGTGCCAGCAGTACAGGGCCCCTGGGAGCTTTCTTT.

This clone was recorded a few times. This sequence joins TRBV24-1 and TRBJ2-1; TRBD2 might be the D (6 bases). This CDR3 contains 15 residues. Trimming took off 1 base at V and 9 bases at J, with 15 bases between the two ends. The germline V gene encodes CDR1 KGHDR and CDR2 SFDVKD. In nucleotides, the CDR3 is TGTGCCACCAGTGATTTCGGGAGCTCAATATTTGAGCAGTTCTTC. Its protein product is CATSDFGSSIFEQFF.

The gene calls are TRBV28 and TRBJ2-2, with 10 nucleotides matching TRBD2. The trim removed 8 bases at V and 1 base at J, leaving 4 bases unmatched. CDR1 is MDHEN and CDR2 is SYDVKM in the germline V gene. The CDR3 contains 15 residues. The CDR3 region has the DNA TGTGCCAGCGGCTCTAGCGGGAGGAACACCGGGGAGCTGTTTTTT. This encodes CASGSSGRNTGELFF.

The chain recombines TRBV6-2 or TRBV6-3 with TRBJ1-5, with D possibly being TRBD1 (6 bases). The CDR3 contains 15 residues. V gave up 4 bases and J gave up 0 bases, with 10 bases separating them. Germline-derived CDR1 and CDR2 are MNHEY and SVGEGT. The CDR3 DNA is TGTGCCAGCAGTTCGGGGGGCTATAGCAATCAGCCCCAGCATTTT. This encodes CASSSGGYSNQPQHF.

This CDR3 reads CASSRLTGEAFF. In nucleotides, the CDR3 is TGTGCCAGCAGCCGTCTGACAGGAGAAGCTTTCTTT. The V gene is TRBV11-2, the J gene TRBJ1-1; possible D gene TRBD1, 6 bases. CDR1 is SGHAT and CDR2 is FQNNGV in the germline V gene. The V end lost 5 bases, the J end lost 8 bases, and 12 bases lay between the germline ends. This CDR3 contains 12 residues.

The rearrangement links TRBV5-1 to TRBJ2-6; 8 bases agree with TRBD1. V shed 1 base, J shed 1 base, and the junction held 7 bases outside the gene matches. The CDR3 spans 18 residues. Germline-derived CDR1 and CDR2 are SGHRS and YFSETQ. Here the CDR3 reads CASSLIGTGVSGANVLTF. DNA for the CDR3: TGCGCCAGCAGCTTGATTGGGACAGGAGTATCTGGGGCCAACGTCCTGACTTTC.

This clone was observed a single time. This chain joins TRBV5-1 and TRBJ2-7, with 10 bases that match TRBD2. The CDR3 is 16 amino acids. Germline trimming cut 4 bases from V and 4 bases from J; bases unmatched to any gene: 11. Germline V CDR1 and CDR2: SGHRS, YFSETQ. CDR3 region: CASSPGAGGPAYEQYF. CDR3 DNA: TGCGCCAGCAGCCCGGGAGCGGGAGGGCCCGCGTACGAGCAGTACTTC.

The V and J genes are TRBV7-9 and TRBJ1-2; TRBD1 matches 9 bases. The CDR3 totals 13 residues. CDR1 and CDR2 from the germline V gene are SEHNR and FQNEAQ (reference sequence). Losses at the gene ends were 5 bases for V and 6 bases for J; bases not matched to a gene: 4. In DNA, the CDR3 is TGTGCCAGCAGCCTCGGGACAGGGCATGGCTACACCTTC. Amino acid sequence: CASSLGTGHGYTF. Filled out from reference TRBV7-9 and TRBJ1-2, the complete variable domain reads DTGVSQNPRHKITKRGQNVTFRCDPISEHNRLYWYRQTLGQGPEFLTYFQNEAQLEKSRLLSDRFSAERPKGSFSTLEIQRTEQGDSAMYLCASSLGTGHGYTFGSGTRLTVV.

In its sample, this clone was seen once. The V gene is TRBV18, the J gene TRBJ2-7, with D unresolved. CDR1 KGHSH and CDR2 LQKENI come from the germline V gene. The CDR3 covers 13 residues. V lost 3 bases and J 5 bases, leaving 11 bases between the germline ends. The DNA of the CDR3 is TGTGCCAGCTCACCCAATCATCTAGACGAGCAGTACTTC. Translation gives CASSPNHLDEQYF. Full variable domain (missing parts from reference TRBV18 and TRBJ2-7): NAGVMQNPRHLVRRRGQEARLRCSPMKGHSHVYWYRQLPEEGLKFMVYLQKENIIDESGMPKERFSAEFPKEGPSILRIQQVVRGDSAAYFCASSPNHLDEQYFGPGTRLTVT.

CDR3 in DNA: TGTGCCAGCAGCCCAAGCGGGAGGCGGACCGGGGAGCTGTTTTTT. This translates into CASSPSGRRTGELFF. V usage is TRBV3-1 (or the pseudogene TRBV3-2) and J usage is TRBJ2-2; TRBD2 matches at 9 bases. CDR1 LGHDT and CDR2 YNNKEL come from the germline V gene (reference sequence). The CDR3 has 15 residues. J was trimmed by 5 bases and V by 4 bases; bases with no gene match: 5.

This clone came up many times. V and J are TRBV4-1 and TRBJ1-2; TRBD1 matches at 9 bases. V gave up 3 bases and J gave up 4 bases; unmatched junction bases: 6. Germline V CDR1 and CDR2: MGHRA, YSYEKL. The CDR3 loop spans 15 amino acids. The DNA for the CDR3 is TGCGCCAGCAGCCAGGTACAGGGGGCGAGCTATGGCTACACCTTC. It codes for CASSQVQGASYGYTF.

This clone came up once. Other DNA sequences of this sample code for an identical CDR3. The chain is built from TRBV3-1 (or the pseudogene TRBV3-2) and TRBJ2-5; D perhaps matches TRBD2 (5 bases). The germline V gene encodes CDR1 LGHDT and CDR2 YNNKEL (reference sequence). Trimming pared 1 base from V and 4 bases from J, leaving 7 bases between. The CDR3 has 13 amino acids. The CDR3 reads CASSQGGGETQYF. The DNA of the CDR3 is TGTGCCAGCAGCCAAGGAGGAGGAGAGACCCAGTACTTC.

This chain uses TRBV27 with TRBJ2-2, with D possibly TRBD1 on 6 matching bases. This CDR3 contains 15 residues. In germline, CDR1 is MNHEY, CDR2 SMNVEV (reference sequence). Trimming took 6 bases from V and 3 from J, leaving 14 bases between them. The CDR3 sequence: CASSVQGVDTGELFF. Here the CDR3 DNA reads TGTGCCAGCAGCGTACAGGGTGTAGACACCGGGGAGCTGTTTTTT.

The chain carries TRBV12-5 and TRBJ2-7; 9 nucleotides match TRBD1. The germline V gene encodes CDR1 LGHNT and CDR2 FRNRAP. Trimming cost V 3 bases and J 3 bases; bases outside gene matches: 6. This CDR3 comprises 15 residues. The CDR3 spells CASGLPGTGNYEQYF. The CDR3 DNA is TGTGCTAGTGGTTTACCCGGGACAGGGAACTACGAGCAGTACTTC. Full variable domain (remainder filled in from reference TRBV12-5 and TRBJ2-7): DARVTQTPRHKVTEMGQEVTMRCQPILGHNTVFWYRQTMMQGLELLAYFRNRAPLDDSGMPKDRFSAEMPDATLATLKIQPSEPRDSAVYFCASGLPGTGNYEQYFGPGTRLTVT.

This clone was counted only a few times. V is TRBV5-1 and J is TRBJ2-3, with 9 positions matching TRBD2. The V segment lost 0 bases and the J segment 3 bases; nucleotides outside the gene matches: 5. Germline V gene data show CDR1 as SGHRS and CDR2 as YFSETQ. This CDR3 comprises 16 residues. This chain's CDR3 is CASSLGGLAGTDTQYF. CDR3 coding DNA: TGCGCCAGCAGCTTGGGCGGGCTAGCGGGAACAGATACGCAGTATTTT.